The 15 T cell receptor beta chains reported below all come from one sample, sequenced in a study of cytomegalovirus exposure and HLA in healthy donors. The PCR contained 60 Vbeta and 13 Jbeta primers. Here immunoSEQ multiplex PCR was the method, and the copy in TCRdb shows in-frame clones only, minus some. Of 100,000 or so clones listed, approximately 89% are singletons. The specimen sequenced was PBMCs. These TCRs come from a man between 25 and 39 years old in good health and CMV-seronegative.

The chain links TRBV6-4 to TRBJ2-3; D unclear. Germline V gives CDR1 MRHNA, CDR2 SNTAGT. V gave up 4 bases and J gave up 0 bases, with 8 bases separating them. The CDR3 runs 14 residues. The CDR3: CASSAQPSTDTQYF. The CDR3 DNA is TGTGCCAGCAGTGCACAGCCCAGCACAGATACGCAGTATTTT.

The chain uses TRBV2 and TRBJ2-1; 9 bases match TRBD2. V dropped 6 bases and J dropped 4; count of bases not matched to a gene: 10. Germline CDR1 is SNHLY and CDR2 is FYNNEI. CDR3 length equals 16 residues. The CDR3 DNA reads as TGTGCCAGCAGAACGACTCCGGGACTAGCTTACAATGAGCAGTTCTTC. Translated: CASRTTPGLAYNEQFF.

The chain recombines TRBV15 with TRBJ2-7; weak D call: TRBD2 (6 bases). This CDR3 has 16 amino acids. Trimming stripped 0 bases from V and 3 bases from J, with 15 bases between. Germline assignment: CDR1 LNHNV and CDR2 YYDKDF (reference sequence). The CDR3 loop is CATSRDSTGEGYEQYF. The CDR3 bases are TGTGCCACCAGCAGAGATTCTACGGGAGAGGGCTACGAGCAGTACTTC. The complete variable domain, with remaining parts taken from reference TRBV15 and TRBJ2-7, reads DAMVIQNPRYQVTQFGKPVTLSCSQTLNHNVMYWYQQKSSQAPKLLFHYYDKDFNNEADTPDNFQSRRPNTSFCFLDIRSPGLGDTAMYLCATSRDSTGEGYEQYFGPGTRLTVT.

This clone was seen once. The chain links TRBV7-2 to TRBJ1-1; unclear D gene. CDR1 and CDR2 (germline): SGHTA, FQGNSA. V was cut by 1 base and J by 0 bases, with 9 bases left in between. This CDR3 spans 15 amino acids. The CDR3 spells CASSLVTRMNTEAFF. In DNA, the CDR3 is TGTGCCAGCAGCTTAGTAACGAGAATGAACACTGAAGCTTTCTTT.

The chain joins TRBV6-5 to TRBJ2-7; perhaps TRBD2 as D (5 bases). The ends were cut back, 7 bases at V and 4 bases at J, with 14 bases in the middle. The CDR3 length is 13 residues. CDR1 and CDR2 (germline): MNHEY, SVGAGI. CDR3 region: CASTNVPGYEQYF. As DNA, the CDR3 is TGTGCCAGCACCAACGTACCGGGATACGAGCAGTACTTC.

The chain combines TRBV6-5 with TRBJ1-1; D is ambiguous. The germline V and J ends were trimmed by 0 bases and 6 bases, with 14 bases remaining between them. The germline gives CDR1 MNHEY, CDR2 SVGAGI. The CDR3 covers 15 residues. The CDR3 loop is CASSYSRVSGSEAFF. For the CDR3, the DNA is TGTGCCAGCAGTTACTCGAGGGTATCGGGGTCTGAAGCTTTCTTT.

The chain combines TRBV9 with TRBJ1-2, with D hard to call. Trimming removed 3 bases from V and 6 bases from J, with 12 bases in between. The CDR3 has 13 residues. Germline loops: CDR1 SGDLS, CDR2 YYNGEE. CDR3: CASSGPFADGYTF. Here the CDR3 DNA reads TGTGCCAGCAGCGGGCCCTTTGCTGATGGCTACACCTTC.

About this clone: This sample also contains other DNA sequences that code for the same CDR3. CDR3 in DNA: TGTGCCAGCAGTGGGGAGGCGGACACTGAAGCTTTCTTT. This codes for CASSGEADTEAFF. The J gene is TRBJ1-1, the V gene TRBV2, with D uncertain. V dropped 4 bases and J dropped 3 bases, with 9 bases sitting between them. The CDR3 spans 13 residues. Germline CDR1 reads SNHLY; CDR2 reads FYNNEI.

The CDR3 DNA reads TGTGCCACCAGCAGCGATCTCACAGTCTGGGTGCGCTCCTACGAGCAGTACTTC. As protein: CATSSDLTVWVRSYEQYF. The chain employs TRBV15 and TRBJ2-7, with D uncertain. The V end lost 3 bases, the J end lost 0 bases, and 21 bases lay between the germline ends. The V gene's germline CDR1 is LNHNV and CDR2 YYDKDF (reference sequence). The CDR3 consists of 18 residues.

The gene calls are TRBV30 and TRBJ2-5; perhaps TRBD2 as D (5 bases). The CDR3 contains 13 residues. V was trimmed by 4 bases and J by 5 bases, leaving 14 bases between them. Per germline, CDR1 GTSNPN and CDR2 SVGIG (reference sequence). In DNA, the CDR3 is TGTGCCTGGACTGGGAGTTCGCGGGAGACCCAGTACTTC. It codes for CAWTGSSRETQYF. Using reference TRBV30 and TRBJ2-5 for the parts outside the CDR3, the full variable domain is SQTIHQWPATLVQPVGSPLSLECTVEGTSNPNLYWYRQAAGRGLQLLFYSVGIGQISSEVPQNLSASRPQDRQFILSSKKLLLSDSGFYLCAWTGSSRETQYFGPGTRLLVL.

This chain connects TRBV15 to TRBJ1-5; the match to TRBD1 covers 7 bases. The CDR3 has 17 residues. CDR1 is LNHNV, CDR2 YYDKDF, per germline (reference sequence). After removal of 0 bases from V and 4 bases from J, the junction contained 9 bases not matched to a gene. CDR3 loop: CATSRDGQGVSNQPQHF. In DNA, the CDR3 is TGTGCCACCAGCAGAGATGGGCAGGGGGTGAGTAATCAGCCCCAGCATTTT.

The V gene is TRBV29-1, the J gene TRBJ1-1; a weak D match, TRBD1 (5 bases). Trimming took off 4 bases at V and 8 bases at J, with 8 bases between the two ends. Germline CDR1 SQVTM, CDR2 ANQGSEA. The length of the CDR3 is 10 residues. CDR3 in DNA: TGCAGCGTTGGGAACAGGGAAGCTTTCTTT. Protein product: CSVGNREAFF.

The chain links TRBV5-1 to TRBJ2-7; 7 bases agree with TRBD1. After removal of 3 bases from V and 1 base from J, the junction contained 7 bases not matched to a gene. Germline V gives CDR1 SGHRS, CDR2 YFSETQ. This CDR3 contains 15 residues. The DNA for the CDR3 is TGCGCCAGCAGCTCGTTGACAGGGCTATCCTACGAGCAGTACTTC. Its translation is CASSSLTGLSYEQYF. Full variable domain (outside the CDR3, taken from reference TRBV5-1 and TRBJ2-7): KAGVTQTPRYLIKTRGQQVTLSCSPISGHRSVSWYQQTPGQGLQFLFEYFSETQRNKGNFPGRFSGRQFSNSRSEMNVSTLELGDSALYLCASSSLTGLSYEQYFGPGTRLTVT.

CDR3 coding DNA: TGCGCCAGCAGCTTGGGAATTAGCGGTTATAACACCGGGGAGCTGTTTTTT. Translated: CASSLGISGYNTGELFF. This chain uses TRBV5-1 with TRBJ2-2; D possibly corresponds to TRBD2 (6 bases). Trimming took 0 bases from V and 2 from J, leaving 14 bases between them. The V gene's germline CDR1 is SGHRS and CDR2 YFSETQ. This CDR3 region has 17 residues.

This sequence joins TRBV2 and TRBJ1-6; TRBD1 is a possible D gene (5 bases). Trimming shortened V by 4 bases and J by 9 bases, and 19 bases separated the two germline ends. The CDR3 is 16 amino acids. Germline V lookup: CDR1 SNHLY, CDR2 FYNNEI. For the CDR3, the DNA is TGTGCCAGCAGTGGACGGGACTCAGCTTGGAGTTCACCCCTCCACTTT. It is translated as CASSGRDSAWSSPLHF. The variable domain in full, with the rest retrieved from reference TRBV2 and TRBJ1-6, is EPEVTQTPSHQVTQMGQEVILRCVPISNHLYFYWYRQILGQKVEFLVSFYNNEISEKSEIFDDQFSVERPDGSNFTLKIRSTKLEDSAMYFCASSGRDSAWSSPLHFGNGTRLTVT.